This T cell receptor beta chain comes out of a study of Ad26.COV2.S vaccination and SARS-CoV-2 variants. Assay used: immunoSEQ multiplex PCR; TCRdb lists only in-frame clones, some missing. This table has around 310,000 clones, under 90% appearing once. Trimming took 0 bases from V and 9 from J; bases not matched to a gene: 4. The germline CDR1 and CDR2 sequences are SGHDT and YYEEEE. The CDR3 has 15 residues. This clone was observed a single time. As to treatment: approximately 18 received Ad26.COV2.S at low or high dose, single or two shots; five or six received placebo; per-sample allocation not given. Samples analyzed were those drawn on day 63 after the first vaccine or placebo injection.

This clonotype originated in a person between 18 and 60 years old who received the Ad26.COV2.S COVID-19 vaccine or a placebo. Sample: peripheral blood, taken in a trial of Ad26.COV2.S vaccine versus placebo. This chain links TRBV5-6 with TRBJ2-1, with 12 bases aligning to TRBD2. The CDR3 reads CASSLASGGAGEQFF. The CDR3 nucleotides are TGTGCCAGCAGCTTGGCTAGCGGGGGGGCAGGTGAGCAGTTCTTC.